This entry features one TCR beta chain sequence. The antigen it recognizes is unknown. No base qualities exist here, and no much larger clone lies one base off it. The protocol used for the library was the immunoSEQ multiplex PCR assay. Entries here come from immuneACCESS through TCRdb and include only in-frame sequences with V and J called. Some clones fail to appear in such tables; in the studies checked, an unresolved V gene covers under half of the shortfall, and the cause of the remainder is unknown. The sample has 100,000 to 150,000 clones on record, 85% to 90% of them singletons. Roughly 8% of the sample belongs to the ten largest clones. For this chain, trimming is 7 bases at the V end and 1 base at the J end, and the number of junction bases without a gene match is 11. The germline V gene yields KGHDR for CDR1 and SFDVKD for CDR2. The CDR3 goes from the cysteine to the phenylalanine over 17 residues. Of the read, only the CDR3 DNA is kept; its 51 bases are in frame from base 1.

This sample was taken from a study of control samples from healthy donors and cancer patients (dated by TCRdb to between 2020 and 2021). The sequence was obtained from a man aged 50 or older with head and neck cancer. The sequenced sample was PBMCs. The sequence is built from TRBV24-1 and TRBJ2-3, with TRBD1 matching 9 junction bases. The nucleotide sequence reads TGTGCCACCAGAGGACAAACCCGGGACAGGGGCACAGATACGCAGTATTTT. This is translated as CATRGQTRDRGTDTQYF.